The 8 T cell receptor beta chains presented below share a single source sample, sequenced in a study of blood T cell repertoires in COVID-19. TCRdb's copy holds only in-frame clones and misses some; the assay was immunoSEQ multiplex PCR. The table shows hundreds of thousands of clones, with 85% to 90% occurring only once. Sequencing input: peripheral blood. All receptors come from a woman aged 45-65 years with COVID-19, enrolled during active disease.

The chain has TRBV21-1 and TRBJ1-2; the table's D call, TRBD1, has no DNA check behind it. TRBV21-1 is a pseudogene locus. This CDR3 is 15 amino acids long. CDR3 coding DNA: TGTGCCAGCAGGGCAAACCGACAGGAGATCCGTGGCTACACCTTC. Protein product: CASRANRQEIRGYTF.

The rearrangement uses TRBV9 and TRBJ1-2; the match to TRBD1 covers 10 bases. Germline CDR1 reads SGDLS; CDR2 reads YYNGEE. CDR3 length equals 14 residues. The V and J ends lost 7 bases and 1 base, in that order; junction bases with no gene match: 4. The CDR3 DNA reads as TGTGCCAGCCGACAGGGGGCTTTTAACTATGGCTACACCTTC. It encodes CASRQGAFNYGYTF.

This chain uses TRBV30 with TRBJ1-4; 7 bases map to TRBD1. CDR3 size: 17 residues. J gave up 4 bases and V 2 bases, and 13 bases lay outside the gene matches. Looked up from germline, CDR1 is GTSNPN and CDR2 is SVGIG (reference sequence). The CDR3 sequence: CAWSTPNPDRFNEKLFF. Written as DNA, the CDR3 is TGTGCCTGGAGTACCCCGAACCCGGACAGGTTTAATGAAAAACTGTTTTTT.

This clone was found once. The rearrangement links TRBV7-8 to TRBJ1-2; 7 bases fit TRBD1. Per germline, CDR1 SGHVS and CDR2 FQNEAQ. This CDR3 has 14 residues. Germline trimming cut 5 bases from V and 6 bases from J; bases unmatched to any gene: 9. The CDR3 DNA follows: TGTGCCAGCAGCACCGGGACAGCGCGTAATGGCTACACCTTC. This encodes CASSTGTARNGYTF.

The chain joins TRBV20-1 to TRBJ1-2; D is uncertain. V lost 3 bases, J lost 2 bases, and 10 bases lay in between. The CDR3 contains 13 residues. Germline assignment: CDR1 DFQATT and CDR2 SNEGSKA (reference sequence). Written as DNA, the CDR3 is TGCAGTGCTAGTCTAGGGAGGAACTATGGCTACACCTTC. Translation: CSASLGRNYGYTF.

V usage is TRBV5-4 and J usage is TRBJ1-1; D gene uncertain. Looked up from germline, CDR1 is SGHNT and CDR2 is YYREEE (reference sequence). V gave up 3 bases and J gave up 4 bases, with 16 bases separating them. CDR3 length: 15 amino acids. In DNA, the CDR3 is TGTGCCAGCAGCTCACCCGGGGAGGGAGGCACTGAAGCTTTCTTT. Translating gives CASSSPGEGGTEAFF.

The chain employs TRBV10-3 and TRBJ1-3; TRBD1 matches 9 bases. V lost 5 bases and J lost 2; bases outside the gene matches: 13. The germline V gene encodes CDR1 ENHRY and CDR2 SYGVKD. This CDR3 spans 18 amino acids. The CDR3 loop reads CAISKQGAGENPGNTIYF. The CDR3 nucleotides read TGTGCCATCAGTAAACAGGGGGCGGGGGAAAACCCTGGAAACACCATATATTTT.

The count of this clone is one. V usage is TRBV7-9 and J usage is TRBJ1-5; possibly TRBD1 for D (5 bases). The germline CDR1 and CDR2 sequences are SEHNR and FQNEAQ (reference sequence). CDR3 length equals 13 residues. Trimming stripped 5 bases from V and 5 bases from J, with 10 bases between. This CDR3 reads CASSRTPDQPQHF. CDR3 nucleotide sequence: TGTGCCAGCAGCCGGACACCTGATCAGCCCCAGCATTTT. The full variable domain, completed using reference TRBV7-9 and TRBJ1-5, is DTGVSQNPRHKITKRGQNVTFRCDPISEHNRLYWYRQTLGQGPEFLTYFQNEAQLEKSRLLSDRFSAERPKGSFSTLEIQRTEQGDSAMYLCASSRTPDQPQHFGDGTRLSIL.